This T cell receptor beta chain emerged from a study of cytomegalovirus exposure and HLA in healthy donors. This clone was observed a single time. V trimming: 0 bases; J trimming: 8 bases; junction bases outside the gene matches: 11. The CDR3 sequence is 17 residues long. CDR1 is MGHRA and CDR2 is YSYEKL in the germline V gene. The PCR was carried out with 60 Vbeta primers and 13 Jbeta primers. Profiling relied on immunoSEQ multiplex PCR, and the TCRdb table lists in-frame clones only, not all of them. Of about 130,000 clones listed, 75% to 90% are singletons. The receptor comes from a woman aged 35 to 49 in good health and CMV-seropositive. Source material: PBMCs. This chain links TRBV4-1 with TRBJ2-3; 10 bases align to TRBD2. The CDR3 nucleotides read TGCGCCAGCAGCCAAGAATGGCTAGCGGGGGTGCAGGGTACGCAGTATTTT. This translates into CASSQEWLAGVQGTQYF.